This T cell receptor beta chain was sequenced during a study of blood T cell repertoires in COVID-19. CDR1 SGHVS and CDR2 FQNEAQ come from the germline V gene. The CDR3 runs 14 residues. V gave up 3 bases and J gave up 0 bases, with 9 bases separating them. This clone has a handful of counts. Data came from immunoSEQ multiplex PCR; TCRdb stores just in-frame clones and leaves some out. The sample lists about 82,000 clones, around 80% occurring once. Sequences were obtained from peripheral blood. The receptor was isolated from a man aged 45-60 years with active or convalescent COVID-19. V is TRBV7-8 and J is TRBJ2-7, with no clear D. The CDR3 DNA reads TGTGCCAGCAGCTTCCGATCCAGCTCCTACGAGCAGTACTTC. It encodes CASSFRSSSYEQYF.